What follows are 32 T cell receptor beta chains derived from one specimen sequenced in a study of CD8 T cells in Susac syndrome. After extraction with the RNeasy kit, about 0.45 to 1 ug of the RNA was reverse transcribed using random hexamers. TCRdb called the immunoSEQ multiplex PCR reads again in MiXCR, with one record for every CDR3 protein. The data contain some 100,000 distinct CDR3 sequences, 92% of them seen just once; the ten biggest clones take up 0.12%. Sequenced material: CD8+ T cells from PBMCs. The origin of the receptors is a human donor in good health.

The chain links TRBV20-1 to TRBJ2-7; a possible D gene is TRBD2 (7 bases). The CDR3 is 15 amino acids. V was pared by 0 bases and J by 1 base, with 13 bases between. Per the germline V gene, CDR1 is DFQATT and CDR2 is SNEGSKA (reference sequence). CDR3 nucleotides: TGCAGTGCTAGAGATATGCGGGGGCTGTCCTACGAGCAGTACTTC. This translates into CSARDMRGLSYEQYF.

The rearrangement uses TRBV6-1 and TRBJ1-1; the D gene is possibly TRBD1 (6 bases). This CDR3 comprises 16 residues. Trimming stripped 6 bases from V and 2 bases from J, with 19 bases between. Germline CDR1 and CDR2: MNHNS and SASEGT. The CDR3 DNA is TGTGCCAGCAGAGACAGGTCGCGAACGTTAAACACTGAAGCTTTCTTT. Its translation: CASRDRSRTLNTEAFF.

The chain employs TRBV4-1 and TRBJ2-7; 12 bases line up with TRBD2. The CDR3 is 16 amino acids. J lost 7 bases, V lost 4 bases, and 11 bases had no gene match. Germline assignment: CDR1 MGHRA and CDR2 YSYEKL. The CDR3, as DNA: TGCGCCAGCAGCCCCGTAGGTGGACTAGCGGGAATGGAGCAGTACTTC. It encodes CASSPVGGLAGMEQYF.

This chain connects TRBV7-2 to TRBJ2-5; 9 bases align to TRBD1. With 3 bases clipped from V and 2 bases from J, the junction kept 1 base outside the gene matches. The CDR3 loop spans 14 amino acids. Looked up from germline, CDR1 is SGHTA and CDR2 is FQGNSA. DNA of the CDR3: TGTGCCAGCAGCTTGACAGGGGGACAAGAGACCCAGTACTTC. This sequence encodes CASSLTGGQETQYF. The variable domain in full, completed from reference TRBV7-2 and TRBJ2-5, reads GAGVSQSPSNKVTEKGKDVELRCDPISGHTALYWYRQSLGQGLEFLIYFQGNSAPDKSGLPSDRFSAERTGGSVSTLTIQRTQQEDSAVYLCASSLTGGQETQYFGPGTRLLVL.

The chain is built from TRBV9 and TRBJ2-1; 11 bases are shared with TRBD2. Germline CDR1 and CDR2: SGDLS and YYNGEE. V lost 4 bases, J lost 3 bases, and 3 bases stayed unmatched. The CDR3 sequence is 15 residues long. The CDR3 loop is CASSQLAGDYNEQFF. The CDR3 DNA sequence: TGTGCCAGCAGCCAACTAGCGGGAGACTACAATGAGCAGTTCTTC. Looking up the rest from reference TRBV9 and TRBJ2-1 gives the full variable domain: DSGVTQTPKHLITATGQRVTLRCSPRSGDLSVYWYQQSLDQGLQFLIQYYNGEERAKGNILERFSAQQFPDLHSELNLSSLELGDSALYFCASSQLAGDYNEQFFGPGTRLTVL.

The chain has TRBV27 and TRBJ2-5; 10 bases are shared with TRBD1. Germline CDR1 and CDR2: MNHEY and SMNVEV (reference sequence). This CDR3 contains 19 residues. The trim removed 8 bases at V and 4 bases at J, leaving 22 bases unmatched. The CDR3 DNA reads as TGTGCCAGCGCGTCTTCCCCTGATCCTCGGGACAGGGGTGGAGAGACCCAGTACTTC. It encodes CASASSPDPRDRGGETQYF.

This sequence joins TRBV20-1 and TRBJ2-2; D ambiguous. The CDR3 covers 12 residues. Germline V gives CDR1 DFQATT, CDR2 SNEGSKA (reference sequence). The V end lost 2 bases, the J end lost 3 bases, and 4 bases lay between the germline ends. The CDR3 is CSARPDTGELFF. The CDR3 DNA follows: TGCAGTGCTAGACCTGACACCGGGGAGCTGTTTTTT.

This clonotype has a single count. J is TRBJ2-7 and V is TRBV29-1, with TRBD1 matching over 9 bases. V gave up 7 bases and J gave up 6 bases; unmatched junction bases: 7. CDR1 SQVTM and CDR2 ANQGSEA come from the germline V gene. This CDR3 has 12 residues. CDR3 nucleotides: TGCAGCGGTACCGGACAGGGGCGCGAGCAGTACTTC. Residues: CSGTGQGREQYF.

V is TRBV10-3 and J is TRBJ2-2; D uncertain. Germline V lookup: CDR1 ENHRY, CDR2 SYGVKD. V shed 8 bases and J shed 5 bases, with 12 bases lying between them. This CDR3 has 13 residues. CDR3 protein: CAILPVGTGELFF. The DNA of the CDR3 is TGTGCCATCCTCCCGGTTGGTACCGGGGAGCTGTTTTTT.

This chain connects TRBV12-3 or TRBV12-4 to TRBJ2-7; 15 nucleotides line up with TRBD2. The trim removed 4 bases at V and 3 bases at J, leaving 7 bases unmatched. The CDR3 is 17 residues long. CDR3 in amino acids: CASSSPGLAGGFYEQYF. The CDR3 nucleotides are TGTGCCAGCAGTTCCCCGGGACTAGCGGGAGGATTCTACGAGCAGTACTTC.

This clonotype came up once. The chain carries TRBV20-1 and TRBJ1-2; perhaps TRBD1 as D (5 bases). The CDR3 totals 15 residues. Per the germline V gene, CDR1 is DFQATT and CDR2 is SNEGSKA (reference sequence). The V and J ends lost 5 bases and 4 bases respectively, with 20 bases between them. The chain's CDR3 is CSAPADVRVLYGYTF. The CDR3 DNA reads TGCAGTGCTCCGGCCGACGTCAGGGTGCTCTATGGCTACACCTTC.

This chain connects TRBV6-2 or TRBV6-3 to TRBJ2-1; D is unresolved. V lost 6 bases, J lost 6 bases, and 9 bases lay in between. The CDR3 has 12 residues. Germline CDR1 is MNHEY and CDR2 is SVGEGT. CDR3 protein: CASSLKVNEQFF. For the CDR3, the DNA is TGTGCCAGCAGCCTTAAGGTCAATGAGCAGTTCTTC.

The chain carries TRBV6-5 and TRBJ2-1, with TRBD2 identical over 11 bases. The CDR3 loop spans 19 amino acids. The ends lost 0 bases at V and 8 bases at J; junction bases unmatched: 15. Looked up from germline, CDR1 is MNHEY and CDR2 is SVGAGI. This CDR3 is CASSYSIGLAGGRSHEQFF. The CDR3, as DNA: TGTGCCAGCAGTTACTCGATAGGGCTAGCGGGAGGTCGGTCGCATGAGCAGTTCTTC.

V gene TRBV5-1 combines with J gene TRBJ2-7; TRBD2 aligns across 8 bases. Trimming took 4 bases from V and 7 from J; bases not matched to a gene: 13. The V gene's germline CDR1 is SGHRS and CDR2 YFSETQ. This CDR3 region has 15 residues. As DNA, the CDR3 is TGCGCCAGCAGCGCCTCGACTAGCGAGAGGGGAGAGCAGTACTTC. Translated: CASSASTSERGEQYF.

The J gene is TRBJ2-7, the V gene TRBV9; D might be TRBD1 (6 bases). Germline values: CDR1 SGDLS, CDR2 YYNGEE. V gave up 2 bases and J gave up 3 bases, with 15 bases separating them. CDR3 length: 15 residues. The DNA for the CDR3 is TGTGCCAGCAGCGTCTCCGGGACACAAGTCTACGAGCAGTACTTC. It translates to CASSVSGTQVYEQYF.

This clonotype was seen more than once but under ten times. This sequence joins TRBV5-1 and TRBJ1-1; D ambiguous. V lost 0 bases to trimming and J lost 3 bases, with 6 bases between them. CDR3 size: 13 residues. Germline CDR1 SGHRS, CDR2 YFSETQ. For the CDR3, the DNA is TGCGCCAGCAGCTTGGGGGGTGACACTGAAGCTTTCTTT. Protein: CASSLGGDTEAFF. Looking up the rest from reference TRBV5-1 and TRBJ1-1 gives the full variable domain: KAGVTQTPRYLIKTRGQQVTLSCSPISGHRSVSWYQQTPGQGLQFLFEYFSETQRNKGNFPGRFSGRQFSNSRSEMNVSTLELGDSALYLCASSLGGDTEAFFGQGTRLTVV.

The CDR3 DNA reads TGCGCCAGCAGCTTGCCGACAGGGGCGGACACCGGGGAGCTGTTTTTT. Amino acid sequence: CASSLPTGADTGELFF. The V call is TRBV5-1, the J call TRBJ2-2, with 8 bases matching TRBD1. V was pared by 1 base and J by 3 bases, with 5 bases of the junction left unmatched. The length of the CDR3 is 16 residues. The germline gives CDR1 SGHRS, CDR2 YFSETQ.

The chain is built from TRBV29-1 and TRBJ2-3, with 7 nucleotides matching TRBD2. CDR1 and CDR2 (germline): SQVTM, ANQGSEA. The CDR3 covers 13 residues. With V trimmed by 5 bases and J by 9 bases, 11 bases remained unmatched. The CDR3 spells CSVLTGGRETQYF. DNA for the CDR3: TGCAGCGTTCTAACGGGAGGAAGAGAAACGCAGTATTTT.

The rearrangement joins TRBV12-5 to TRBJ1-2, with D unresolved. CDR3 length equals 16 residues. CDR1 LGHNT and CDR2 FRNRAP come from the germline V gene. V lost 3 bases, J lost 8 bases, and 22 bases lay in between. The CDR3 DNA follows: TGTGCTAGTGGTTTACCCACTACGGCCAGGCCGGGGGGCTACACCTTC. Translation gives CASGLPTTARPGGYTF.

The gene calls are TRBV4-2 and TRBJ2-7, with D unclear. Trimming cost V 4 bases and J 0 bases, with 10 bases left between them. Germline loops: CDR1 LGHNA, CDR2 YNFKEQ. This CDR3 contains 14 residues. CDR3 DNA: TGTGCCAGCAGCCCCGATGCTTCCTCCTACGAGCAGTACTTC. Residues: CASSPDASSYEQYF.

The chain employs TRBV19 and TRBJ1-1, with D perhaps TRBD1 (5 bases). V gave up 7 bases and J gave up 11 bases, with 23 bases separating them. The CDR3 loop spans 14 amino acids. Looked up from germline, CDR1 is LNHDA and CDR2 is SQIVND (reference sequence). The CDR3 region is CASTLTRGSRGAFF. CDR3 DNA sequence: TGTGCCAGTACCCTAACACGAGGCAGCCGGGGCGCTTTCTTT. Full variable domain (rest looked up from reference TRBV19 and TRBJ1-1): DGGITQSPKYLFRKEGQNVTLSCEQNLNHDAMYWYRQDPGQGLRLIYYSQIVNDFQKGDIAEGYSVSREKKESFPLTVTSAQKNPTAFYLCASTLTRGSRGAFFGQGTRLTVV.

The CDR3 is CASSKRGSGSSYNEQFF. As DNA, the CDR3 is TGTGCCAGCAGCAAACGGGGTAGCGGGAGCTCCTACAATGAGCAGTTCTTC. The rearrangement joins TRBV21-1 to TRBJ2-1; the table's D call of TRBD2 was not tested on the DNA. TRBV21-1 is flagged as a pseudogene. This CDR3 is 17 amino acids long.

In its sample, this clonotype was seen a few times. The J gene is TRBJ2-7, the V gene TRBV5-4; tentatively, D is TRBD2 (6 bases). Trimming left V 1 base short and J 5 bases short, with 10 bases between. The CDR3 extends over 13 amino acids. Germline CDR1 reads SGHNT; CDR2 reads YYREEE (reference sequence). For the CDR3, the DNA is TGTGCCAGCAGCTTGCGAGGCGGGAACGAGCAGTACTTC. Protein: CASSLRGGNEQYF.

The chain links TRBV29-1 to TRBJ2-1; D uncertain. The CDR3 has 14 amino acids. Germline CDR1 is SQVTM and CDR2 is ANQGSEA. V was cut by 6 bases and J by 0 bases, with 12 bases left in between. The CDR3 here is CSVRFLGSYNEQFF. CDR3 in DNA: TGCAGCGTAAGGTTCTTAGGCTCCTACAATGAGCAGTTCTTC.

The chain uses TRBV20-1 and TRBJ2-3; 9 positions agree with TRBD2. Germline V gives CDR1 DFQATT, CDR2 SNEGSKA (reference sequence). With V trimmed by 3 bases and J by 0 bases, 4 bases remained unmatched. The CDR3 sequence is 15 residues long. DNA of the CDR3: TGCAGTGCTAGTAGACTAGCGGAGAGCACAGATACGCAGTATTTT. As protein: CSASRLAESTDTQYF.

This clonotype was seen more than once but under ten times. This chain links TRBV14 with TRBJ2-7; 14 bases map to TRBD2. The ends lost 1 base at V and 0 bases at J; junction bases unmatched: 5. CDR3 size: 18 residues. Per germline, CDR1 SGHDN and CDR2 FVKESK. The CDR3 DNA sequence: TGTGCCAGCAGCCAAGGGACTAGCGGGGGGAGACACTCCTACGAGCAGTACTTC. Its translation: CASSQGTSGGRHSYEQYF.

The gene calls are TRBV10-3 and TRBJ1-3; 11 positions match TRBD1. The CDR3 contains 16 residues. Germline values: CDR1 ENHRY, CDR2 SYGVKD. V lost 5 bases, J lost 8 bases, and 11 bases stayed unmatched. CDR3 in DNA: TGTGCCATCAGTCGGACAGGGGGCGATACAAGTGACACCATATATTTT. Amino acid sequence: CAISRTGGDTSDTIYF.

The chain uses TRBV12-3 or TRBV12-4 and TRBJ2-5, with 8 bases that match TRBD2. Trimming took 5 bases from V and 0 from J; bases not matched to a gene: 11. The CDR3 is 17 residues long. The CDR3 protein is CASSPGGASGYQETQYF. CDR3 nucleotides: TGTGCCAGCAGTCCCGGCGGGGCTAGCGGGTACCAAGAGACCCAGTACTTC.

This clonotype was picked up one time. The chain joins TRBV5-4 to TRBJ1-2; a possible D gene is TRBD1 (6 bases). Trimming pared 3 bases from V and 4 bases from J, leaving 16 bases between. CDR3 length: 15 amino acids. Germline V gene sequence: CDR1 SGHNT, CDR2 YYREEE (reference sequence). The CDR3 DNA reads TGTGCCAGCAGCTCCGGACAGATGGGGACCTATGGCTACACCTTC. Residues: CASSSGQMGTYGYTF.

The chain has TRBV5-6 and TRBJ2-1; D call uncertain. The CDR3 totals 14 residues. Germline CDR1 reads SGHDT; CDR2 reads YYEEEE. V was shortened by 0 bases and J by 8 bases, with 12 bases between the two germline ends. The CDR3 bases are TGTGCCAGCAGCTTGGACGGCGCCTTCTATGAGCAGTTCTTC. Protein sequence: CASSLDGAFYEQFF.

The CDR3 nucleotides read TGTGCCAGCAGCCCAGGATCTCCCCAAGAGACCCAGTACTTC. It yields the protein CASSPGSPQETQYF. The chain couples TRBV5-4 to TRBJ2-5; D gene ambiguous. Germline CDR1 and CDR2: SGHNT and YYREEE (reference sequence). The CDR3 is 14 amino acids. The V gene lost 4 bases and the J gene lost 1 base, with 11 bases spanning the gap.

This clonotype has a single count. This sequence joins TRBV5-1 and TRBJ1-1; D remains ambiguous. CDR3 size: 15 residues. The V end was cut by 3 bases, the J end by 0 bases, with 12 bases between. Germline assignment: CDR1 SGHRS and CDR2 YFSETQ. The chain's CDR3 is CASSWGGEVNTEAFF. CDR3 sequence (DNA): TGCGCCAGCAGCTGGGGTGGGGAGGTGAACACTGAAGCTTTCTTT.